This T cell receptor beta chain was captured in a study of shared clonotypes between healthy human individuals. CDR1 LNHDA and CDR2 SQIVND come from the germline V gene (reference sequence). Trimming removed 8 bases at V and 0 bases at J, with 8 bases between. This CDR3 contains 13 residues. Sequencing was performed with immunoSEQ multiplex PCR; in TCRdb, only in-frame clones are kept and a portion is missing. Seen here are about half a million clones, 60% to 85% observed once, and the top ten hold around 13%. Participating donors were healthy, HIV-negative adults free of recent acute infections or vaccinations.

The sequencing sample was made of PBMCs. The TCR originated in a woman in her thirties or forties in good health. Some clones in this sample may be carry-over from other donors' samples. V usage is TRBV19 and J usage is TRBJ1-3; TRBD1 might be the D (6 bases). The CDR3 DNA reads TGTGCCAGTCGGACAGTCTCTGGAAACACCATATATTTT. Protein sequence: CASRTVSGNTIYF. The variable domain in full, completed from reference TRBV19 and TRBJ1-3, reads DGGITQSPKYLFRKEGQNVTLSCEQNLNHDAMYWYRQDPGQGLRLIYYSQIVNDFQKGDIAEGYSVSREKKESFPLTVTSAQKNPTAFYLCASRTVSGNTIYFGEGSWLTVV.